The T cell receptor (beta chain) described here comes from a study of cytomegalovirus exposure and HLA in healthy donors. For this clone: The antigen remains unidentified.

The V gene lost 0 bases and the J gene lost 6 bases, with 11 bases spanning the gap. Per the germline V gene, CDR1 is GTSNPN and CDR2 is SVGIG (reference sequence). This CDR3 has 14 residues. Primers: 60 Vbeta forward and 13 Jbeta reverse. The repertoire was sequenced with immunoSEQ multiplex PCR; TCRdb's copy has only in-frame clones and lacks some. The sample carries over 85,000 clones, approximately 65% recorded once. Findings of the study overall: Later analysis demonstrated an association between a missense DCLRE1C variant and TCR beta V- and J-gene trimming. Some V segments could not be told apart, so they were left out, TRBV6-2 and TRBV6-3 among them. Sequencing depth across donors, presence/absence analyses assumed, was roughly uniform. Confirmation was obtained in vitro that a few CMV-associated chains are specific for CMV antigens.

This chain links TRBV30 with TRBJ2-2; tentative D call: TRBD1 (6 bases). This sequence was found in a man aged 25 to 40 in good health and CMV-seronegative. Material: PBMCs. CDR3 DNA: TGTGCCTGGAGTGTAAGCTGGGGGCCCGGGGAGCTGTTTTTT. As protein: CAWSVSWGPGELFF.